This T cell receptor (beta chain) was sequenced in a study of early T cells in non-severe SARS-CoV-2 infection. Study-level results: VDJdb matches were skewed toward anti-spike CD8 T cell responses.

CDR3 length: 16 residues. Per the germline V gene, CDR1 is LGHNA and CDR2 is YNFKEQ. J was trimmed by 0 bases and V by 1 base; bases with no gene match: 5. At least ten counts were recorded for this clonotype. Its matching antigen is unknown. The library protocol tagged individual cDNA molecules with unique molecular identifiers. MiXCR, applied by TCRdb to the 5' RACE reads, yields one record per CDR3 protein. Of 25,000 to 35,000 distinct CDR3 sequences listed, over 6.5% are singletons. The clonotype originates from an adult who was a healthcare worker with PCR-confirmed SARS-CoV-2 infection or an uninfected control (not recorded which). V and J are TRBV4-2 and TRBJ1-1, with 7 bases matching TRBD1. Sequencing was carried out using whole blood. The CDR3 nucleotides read TGTGCCAGCAGCCAAGGGACAGGATTTATGAACACTGAAGCTTTCTTT. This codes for CASSQGTGFMNTEAFF.